In this sample, the clone carrying this T cell receptor beta chain turned up a few times. Germline CDR1 is SNHLY and CDR2 is FYNNEI. Germline trimming cut 8 bases from V and 1 base from J; bases unmatched to any gene: 5. The CDR3 contains 14 residues. The sample belongs to a study of follicular helper T cells after annual influenza vaccination. Study in general: Sampling occurred days 0, 7 and 28 after each influenza vaccination.

This table comes from immunoSEQ multiplex PCR, and its TCRdb copy is limited to in-frame clones, with some not included. The profile shows roughly 8,300 clones, approximately 80% of them singletons. Time point here: 2014-2015 season, pre-vaccination. V and J are TRBV2 and TRBJ1-5; 7 nucleotides line up with TRBD1. This TCR was recovered from an adult who received the influenza vaccine. Sample: CXCR5+ CD38- circulating T follicular helper cells from blood, taken on the day of influenza vaccination. Subset here: circulating Tfh, non-naive CD4+CXCR5+PD-1+ (ICOS+CD38+ or ICOS-CD38-). The CDR3 region is CASRKTGSNQPQHF. In nucleotides, the CDR3 is TGTGCCAGCCGGAAGACAGGGAGCAATCAGCCCCAGCATTTT.